The 5 T cell receptor beta chains below were found in one sample sequenced in a study of T cell responses to AZD1222 COVID-19 vaccine. Data came from immunoSEQ multiplex PCR; TCRdb stores just in-frame clones and leaves some out. The sample carries over 100,000 clones, about nine tenths recorded once. Sample: peripheral blood, taken on day 0 of AZD1222 vaccination. These receptors were obtained from an adult in good health.

This clone was counted a few times. This chain joins TRBV4-1 and TRBJ2-7; 8 bases match TRBD2. Germline CDR1 MGHRA, CDR2 YSYEKL. Trimming took 3 bases from V and 3 from J; bases not matched to a gene: 4. This CDR3 region has 14 residues. CDR3 region: CASSQGLGSYEQYF. In DNA form, the CDR3 reads TGCGCCAGCAGCCAGGGACTAGGGAGCTACGAGCAGTACTTC.

The V gene is TRBV3-1 (or the pseudogene TRBV3-2), the J gene TRBJ2-1; D remains ambiguous. Germline loops: CDR1 LGHDT, CDR2 YNNKEL (reference sequence). CDR3 length equals 14 residues. V was pared by 2 bases and J by 5 bases, with 10 bases between. DNA of the CDR3: TGTGCCAGCAGCCAATTGACAAACGACAATGAGCAGTTCTTC. Protein sequence: CASSQLTNDNEQFF.

J is TRBJ2-7 and V is TRBV5-1; D gene unclear. The CDR3 sequence is 14 residues long. The germline CDR1 and CDR2 sequences are SGHRS and YFSETQ. V was cut by 5 bases and J by 2 bases, with 14 bases left in between. The CDR3 spells CASSLTAPTYEQYF. In DNA form, the CDR3 reads TGCGCCAGCAGTCTTACGGCACCAACCTACGAGCAGTACTTC.

The chain couples TRBV3-1 (or the pseudogene TRBV3-2) to TRBJ1-1; the D is unclear. Per germline, CDR1 LGHDT and CDR2 YNNKEL (reference sequence). V lost 3 bases and J 2 bases, leaving 10 bases between the germline ends. The CDR3 is 14 amino acids. CDR3 in DNA: TGTGCCAGCAGCCAGAGTTTCGGCAACACTGAAGCTTTCTTT. Its protein is CASSQSFGNTEAFF.

The chain employs TRBV19 and TRBJ1-4; D unresolved. V was pared by 5 bases and J by 1 base, with 8 bases between. In germline, CDR1 is LNHDA, CDR2 SQIVND (reference sequence). The CDR3 is made up of 14 amino acids. In nucleotides, the CDR3 is TGTGCCAGTAGTCTAACGAGAACTAATGAAAAACTGTTTTTT. Translation: CASSLTRTNEKLFF.